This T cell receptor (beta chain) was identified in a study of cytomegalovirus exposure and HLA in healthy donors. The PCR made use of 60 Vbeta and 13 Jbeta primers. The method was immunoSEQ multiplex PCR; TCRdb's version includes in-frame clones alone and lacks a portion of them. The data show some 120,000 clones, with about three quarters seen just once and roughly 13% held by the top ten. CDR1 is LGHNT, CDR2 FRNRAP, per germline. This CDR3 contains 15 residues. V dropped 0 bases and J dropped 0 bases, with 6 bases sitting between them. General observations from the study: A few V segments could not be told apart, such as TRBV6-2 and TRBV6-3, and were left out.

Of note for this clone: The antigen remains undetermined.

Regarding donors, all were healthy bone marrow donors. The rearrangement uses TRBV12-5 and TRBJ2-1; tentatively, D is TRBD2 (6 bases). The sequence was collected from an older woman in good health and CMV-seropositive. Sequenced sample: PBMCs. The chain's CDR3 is CASGLVLASYNEQFF. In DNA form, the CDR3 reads TGTGCTAGTGGTTTGGTACTAGCCTCCTACAATGAGCAGTTCTTC.